Listed below are T cell receptor beta chains from one sample, sequenced in a study of PD-1 blockade in mismatch repair-deficient tumors. Generated by immunoSEQ multiplex PCR, the TCRdb table keeps only in-frame clones and is missing some. The sample has just under 65,000 clones, around 88% seen once. The sequencing used peripheral blood, collected 52 weeks after starting pembrolizumab. These receptors were obtained from an adult with mismatch repair-deficient cancer. Each CDR3 is given with its conserved first and last residue. Expanded clones get a size class; other rows say once, few or many, or leave the size out.

TRBJ1-2	TRBV2	14	.	CASSLDPALGGYTF
TRBJ2-3	TRBV5-6	15	.	CASSLAMRWVFTQYF
TRBJ2-5	TRBV11-1	13	.	CASSLVGIETQYF
TRBJ2-5	TRBV7-9	11	.	CAVLFQETQYF
TRBJ2-7	TRBV30	11	.	CAWSVTGEQYF
TRBJ2-7	TRBV6-5	15	.	CASRSGTESSYEQYF
TRBJ2-2	TRBV5-4	14	.	CASSLQLNTGELFF
TRBJ2-3	TRBV6-6	13	once	CASSSPGADTQYF
TRBJ2-1	TRBV27	14	.	CASRSGSSYNEQFF
TRBJ2-1	TRBV13	15	.	CASSPHASSYNEQFF
TRBJ2-1	TRBV15	16	.	CATSGDKGGAGNEQFF
TRBJ2-7	TRBV6-6	11	.	CASSSRTGKYF
TRBJ2-3	TRBV13	17	.	CASSSPQREGGTDTQYF
TRBJ2-2	TRBV30	15	.	CAATPGTGDTGELFF
TRBJ2-3	TRBV9	15	.	CASSVSPSGTDTQYF
TRBJ1-2	TRBV4-1	15	.	CASSQANARNYGYTF
TRBJ1-2	TRBV6-1	17	.	CASSEGPRGGADYGYTF
TRBJ2-4	TRBV7-6	18	.	CASSLGSGRAGSKNIQYF
TRBJ2-2	TRBV30	16	.	CAWGGPGTANTGELFF
TRBJ2-3	TRBV2	12	.	CASRGTTSTQYF
TRBJ2-7	TRBV15	14	.	CATSREIRGYEQYF
TRBJ1-2	TRBV28	15	medium-sized	CASSVPGQLNYGYTF
TRBJ2-7	TRBV10-3	16	.	CAISDVAGAGSYEQYF
TRBJ2-5	TRBV2	15	.	CASRRGKRIQETQYF
TRBJ2-6	TRBV28	15	.	CASRLGYSGANVLTF
TRBJ2-7	TRBV6-1	14	.	CASNLGRRSYEQYF
TRBJ1-1	TRBV4-2	15	.	CASSQGGGENTEAFF